These T cell receptor beta chains were read from a single sample in a study of T cell repertoires in cytomegalovirus infection. TCRdb redid the calling of the reads with MiXCR, one entry per CDR3 protein. There are around 330,000 distinct CDR3 sequences in the sample; under 20% occur only once, and 12% lies in the top ten. The sequenced sample consisted of PBMCs. The receptors were gathered from a human donor in good health (CMV status not recorded). Some clones in this sample may be carry-over from other donors' samples. Both conserved end residues are part of each CDR3. Each record gives: CDR3 protein, CDR3 DNA, clone size, J gene, V gene, D gene. A D gene is named only where the DNA matches it firmly. Clone size is stated in some rows and not others, as once, few, many or a class when expanded.

CDR3: CASTSMRGRTYEQYF
DNA: TGTGCCAGCACCTCCATGAGGGGCAGAACCTACGAGCAGTACTTC
size: many
J: TRBJ2-7
V: TRBV7-9
D: NA

CDR3: CASSVDSDQPQHF
DNA: TGTGCCAGCAGCGTTGACAGTGATCAGCCCCAGCATTTT
size: many
J: TRBJ1-5
V: TRBV7-6
D: NA

CDR3: CASSRGQGAAQPQHF
DNA: TGTGCCAGCTCACGCGGACAGGGGGCTGCTCAGCCCCAGCATTTT
size: few
J: TRBJ1-5
V: TRBV18
D: TRBD1

CDR3: CATRGAEEKLFF
DNA: TGTGCCACTCGGGGGGCTGAAGAAAAACTGTTTTTT
size: NA
J: TRBJ1-4
V: TRBV10-3
D: NA

CDR3: CASSSIDRSEAFF
DNA: TGTGCCAGCAGCTCAATAGACCGCTCTGAAGCTTTCTTT
size: NA
J: TRBJ1-1
V: TRBV11-2
D: NA

CDR3: CASNVGYRTDTQYF
DNA: TGTGCCAGCAACGTTGGCTACCGCACAGATACGCAGTATTTT
size: many
J: TRBJ2-3
V: TRBV6-2/TRBV6-3
D: NA

CDR3: CASSLVMVNTEAFF
DNA: TGTGCCAGCAGTTTGGTTATGGTGAACACTGAAGCTTTCTTT
size: few
J: TRBJ1-1
V: TRBV28
D: NA

CDR3: CASSQVITSGYNEQFF
DNA: TGCGCCAGCAGCCAAGTCATCACTAGCGGTTACAATGAGCAGTTCTTC
size: many
J: TRBJ2-1
V: TRBV4-3
D: TRBD2

CDR3: CASSLNQGSTEAFF
DNA: TGTGCCAGCAGCTTAAATCAGGGATCCACTGAAGCTTTCTTT
size: many
J: TRBJ1-1
V: TRBV7-6
D: NA

CDR3: CASSERSAGANVLTF
DNA: TGTGCCAGCAGTGAAAGATCCGCTGGGGCCAACGTCCTGACTTTC
size: few
J: TRBJ2-6
V: TRBV6-1
D: NA

CDR3: CASSLGSGISTDTQYF
DNA: TGCGCCAGCAGCTTGGGTTCAGGGATTAGCACAGATACGCAGTATTTT
size: few
J: TRBJ2-3
V: TRBV5-1
D: NA

CDR3: CASSPTGTAGYTF
DNA: TGTGCCAGCAGTCCGACCGGGACCGCCGGCTACACCTTC
size: many
J: TRBJ1-2
V: TRBV12-3/TRBV12-4
D: NA